This TCR beta chain was found in a study of regulatory T cells in long-lasting Graves disease. Study results and limitations: It was in persistent disease that TRBV28, TRBJ1-2 and TRBJ2-5 were favored. Graves' patients with persistent disease showed TCR diversity lower than patients newly diagnosed. Possibly, too few samples lowered accuracy.

This clonotype has at least ten counts. Its specificity is not known. As to time point: newly diagnosed GD, antithyroid drugs for less than 3 months. Scientists built the TCR library using RNA that was extracted from PBMCs. CDR1 MNHEY and CDR2 SMNVEV come from the germline V gene (reference sequence). The CDR3 has 16 residues. V shed 6 bases and J shed 0 bases, with 14 bases lying between them. Researchers made TCR beta libraries by using iRepertoire HTBI primers and running Arm-PCR on CDR3 regions. Using its own MiXCR run on the multiplex PCR reads, TCRdb lists one record per CDR3 protein. The sample lists around 400,000 distinct CDR3 sequences, roughly 16% occurring once.

The source of this sequence is a female donor with Graves disease. Sequences were derived from peripheral blood mononuclear cells (PBMCs), sampled at new diagnosis, from a patient treated with antithyroid drugs. The gene calls are TRBV27 and TRBJ2-2, with a possible D match to TRBD1 (6 bases). The DNA for the CDR3 is TGTGCCAGCAGCCCTGACAGGTTCGCGAACACCGGGGAGCTGTTTTTT. Translated, it gives CASSPDRFANTGELFF.